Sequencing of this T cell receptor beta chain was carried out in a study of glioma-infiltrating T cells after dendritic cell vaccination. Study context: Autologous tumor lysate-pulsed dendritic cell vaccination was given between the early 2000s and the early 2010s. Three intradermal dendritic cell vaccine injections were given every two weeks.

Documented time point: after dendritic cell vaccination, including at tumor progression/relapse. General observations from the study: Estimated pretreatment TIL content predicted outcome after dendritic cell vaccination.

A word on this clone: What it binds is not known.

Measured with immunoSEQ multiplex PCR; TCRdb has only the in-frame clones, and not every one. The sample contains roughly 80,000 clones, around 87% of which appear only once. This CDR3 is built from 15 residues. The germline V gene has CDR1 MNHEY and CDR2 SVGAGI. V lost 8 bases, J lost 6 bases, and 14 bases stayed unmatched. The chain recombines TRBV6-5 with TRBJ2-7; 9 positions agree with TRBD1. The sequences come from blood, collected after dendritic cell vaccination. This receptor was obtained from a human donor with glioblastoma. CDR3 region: CASRPWGTGQSEQYF. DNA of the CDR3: TGTGCCAGCCGTCCCTGGGGGACAGGGCAGTCCGAGCAGTACTTC.